This paragraph reports one TCR beta chain. TCR beta libraries were built with iRepertoire HTBI primers and Arm-PCR of CDR3 regions. TCRdb fed the multiplex PCR reads into MiXCR, producing one record per CDR3 protein. The table lists more than 650,000 distinct CDR3 sequences, around 30% of them singletons, with under 50% in the top ten. Time point denoted: persistent/refractory GD, antithyroid drugs over 5 years with positive TRAb. Following extraction of RNA from PBMCs, that RNA was used to make the TCR library. This sample was included in a study of regulatory T cells in long-lasting Graves disease. Germline loops: CDR1 SGHTA, CDR2 FQGTGA. The germline V and J ends were trimmed by 0 bases and 12 bases, with 12 bases remaining between them. This CDR3 has 14 residues.

Sample: peripheral blood mononuclear cells (PBMCs), taken when the disease was refractory, from a patient treated with antithyroid drugs. The chain joins TRBV7-3 to TRBJ2-6; D assignment may be TRBD1 or TRBD2 (5 bases each). This clonotype was obtained from a female donor with Graves disease. The DNA of the CDR3 is TGTGCCAGCAGCTTAACGGGACCGGCTGGCGTCCTGACTTTC. Protein sequence: CASSLTGPAGVLTF.